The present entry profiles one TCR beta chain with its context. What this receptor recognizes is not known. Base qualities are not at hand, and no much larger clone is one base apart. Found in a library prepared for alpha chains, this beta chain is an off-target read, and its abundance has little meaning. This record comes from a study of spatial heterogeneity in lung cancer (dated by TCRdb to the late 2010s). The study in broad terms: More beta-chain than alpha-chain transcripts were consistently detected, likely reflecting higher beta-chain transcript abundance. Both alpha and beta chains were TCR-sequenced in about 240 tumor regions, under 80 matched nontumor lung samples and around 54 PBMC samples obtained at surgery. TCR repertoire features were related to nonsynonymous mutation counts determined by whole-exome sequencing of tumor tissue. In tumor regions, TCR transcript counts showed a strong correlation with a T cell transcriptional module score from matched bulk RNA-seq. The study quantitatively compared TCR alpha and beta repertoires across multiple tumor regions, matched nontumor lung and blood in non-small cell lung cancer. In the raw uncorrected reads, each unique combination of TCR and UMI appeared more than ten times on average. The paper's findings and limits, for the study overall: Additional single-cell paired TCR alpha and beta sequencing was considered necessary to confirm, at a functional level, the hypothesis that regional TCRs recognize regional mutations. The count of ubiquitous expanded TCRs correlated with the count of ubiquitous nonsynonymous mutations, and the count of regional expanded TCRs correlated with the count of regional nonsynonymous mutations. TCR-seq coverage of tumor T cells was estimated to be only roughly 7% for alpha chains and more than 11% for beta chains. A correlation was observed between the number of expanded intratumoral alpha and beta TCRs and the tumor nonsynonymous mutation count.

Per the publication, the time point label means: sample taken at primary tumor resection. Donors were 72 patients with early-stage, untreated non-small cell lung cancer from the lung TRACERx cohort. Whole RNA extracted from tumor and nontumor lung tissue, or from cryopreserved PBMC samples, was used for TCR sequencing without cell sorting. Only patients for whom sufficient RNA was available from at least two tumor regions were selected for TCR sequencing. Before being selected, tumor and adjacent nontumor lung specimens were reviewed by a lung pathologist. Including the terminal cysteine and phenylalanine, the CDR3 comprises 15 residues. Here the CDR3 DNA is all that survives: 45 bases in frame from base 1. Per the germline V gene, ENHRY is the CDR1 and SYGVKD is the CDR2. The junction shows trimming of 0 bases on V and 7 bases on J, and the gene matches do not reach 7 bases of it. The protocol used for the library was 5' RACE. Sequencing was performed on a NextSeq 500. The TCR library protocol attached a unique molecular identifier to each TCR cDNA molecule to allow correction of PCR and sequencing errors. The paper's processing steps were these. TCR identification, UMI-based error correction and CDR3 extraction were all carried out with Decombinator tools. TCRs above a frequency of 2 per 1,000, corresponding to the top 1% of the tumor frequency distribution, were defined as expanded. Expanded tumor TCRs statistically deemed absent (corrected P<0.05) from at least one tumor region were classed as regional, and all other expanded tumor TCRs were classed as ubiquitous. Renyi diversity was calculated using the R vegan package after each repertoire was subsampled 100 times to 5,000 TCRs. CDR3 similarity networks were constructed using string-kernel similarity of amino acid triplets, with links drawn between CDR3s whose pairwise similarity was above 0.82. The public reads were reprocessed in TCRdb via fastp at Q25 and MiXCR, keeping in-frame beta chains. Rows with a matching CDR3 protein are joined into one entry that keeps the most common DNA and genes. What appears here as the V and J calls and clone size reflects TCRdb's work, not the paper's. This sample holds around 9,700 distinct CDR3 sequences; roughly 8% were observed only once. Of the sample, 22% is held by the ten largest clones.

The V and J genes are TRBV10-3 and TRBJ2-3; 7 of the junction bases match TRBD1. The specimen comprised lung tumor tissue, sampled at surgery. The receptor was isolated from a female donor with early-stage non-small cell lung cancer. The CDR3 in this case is CAISESTGNRHTQYF. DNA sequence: TGTGCCATCAGTGAGTCGACAGGGAACAGACATACGCAGTATTTT.